This T cell receptor beta chain was retrieved from a study of blood T cell repertoires in COVID-19. Libraries were prepared by immunoSEQ multiplex PCR; TCRdb keeps only in-frame clonotypes and omits some of them. The sample lists over 55,000 clones, around 84% seen once, with around 7.4% in the top ten. Germline V gene data show CDR1 as KGHDR and CDR2 as SFDVKD. This CDR3 is built from 15 residues. V lost 4 bases and J lost 6; bases outside the gene matches: 7. Sequenced: peripheral blood. The TCR was taken from a human donor with active COVID-19. The donor label of this sample is uncertain. The chain uses TRBV24-1 and TRBJ1-4; TRBD1 matches at 7 bases. The CDR3 is CATSDYGQVHEKLFF. The CDR3, as DNA: TGTGCCACCAGTGACTACGGACAGGTTCATGAAAAACTGTTTTTT.